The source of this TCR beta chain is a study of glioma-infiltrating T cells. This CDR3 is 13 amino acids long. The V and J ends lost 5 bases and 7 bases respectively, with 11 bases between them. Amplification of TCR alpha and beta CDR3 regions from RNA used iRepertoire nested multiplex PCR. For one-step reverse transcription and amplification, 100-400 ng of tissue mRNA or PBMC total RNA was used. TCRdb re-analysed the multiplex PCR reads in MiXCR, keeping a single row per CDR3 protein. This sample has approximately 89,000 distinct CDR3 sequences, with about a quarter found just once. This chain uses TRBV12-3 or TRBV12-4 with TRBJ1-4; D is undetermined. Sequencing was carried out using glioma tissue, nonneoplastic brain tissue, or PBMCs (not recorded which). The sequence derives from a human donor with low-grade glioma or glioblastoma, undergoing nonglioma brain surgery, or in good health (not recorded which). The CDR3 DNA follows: TGTGCCAGCAGTCAAGCGTTGGGTGAAAAACTGTTTTTT. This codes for CASSQALGEKLFF.